A selection of T cell receptor beta chains follows, all from one sample in a study of T-cell memory formation after mild COVID-19. MiXCR, applied by TCRdb to the 5' RACE reads, yields one record per CDR3 protein. The sample records 500,000 to 600,000 distinct CDR3 sequences, about a sixth being singletons. The specimen sequenced was PBMCs or a T cell subset sorted from them (not recorded which). Receptors originate from an adult woman who had mild COVID-19 (a few samples of this study predate the infection). Cell type and time point are not known. Both conserved end residues are part of each CDR3. D genes are given only for firm matches. Not every row has a clone size; where given, it reads once, few, many or a size class.

CDR3	DNA	length	V	size	J	D
CASSMQANYGYTF	TGCGCCAGCAGCATGCAGGCTAACTATGGCTACACCTTC	13	TRBV5-1	few	TRBJ1-2	-
CASSLGVGPSTEAFF	TGTGCCAGCAGCTTAGGGGTAGGCCCGAGCACTGAAGCTTTCTTT	15	TRBV7-9	few	TRBJ1-1	-
CASSPGTNEQFF	TGTGCCAGTAGTCCCGGGACTAATGAGCAGTTCTTC	12	TRBV19	-	TRBJ2-1	-
CASSPGTLFEAFF	TGTGCCAGCAGTCCCGGGACCCTTTTTGAAGCTTTCTTT	13	TRBV4-2	few	TRBJ1-1	-
CASSQRTGGTNVLTF	TGTGCCAGCAGCCAAAGGACAGGGGGCACCAACGTCCTGACTTTC	15	TRBV3-1	-	TRBJ2-6	TRBD1
CSARDPPGTGTDTQYF	TGCAGTGCTAGAGATCCTCCGGGGACGGGAACAGATACGCAGTATTTT	16	TRBV20-1	-	TRBJ2-3	-
CSARDSNGSVGETQYF	TGCAGTGCTAGAGATTCAAATGGTAGCGTAGGAGAGACCCAGTACTTC	16	TRBV20-1	-	TRBJ2-5	-
CASSLQPRGQETQYF	TGTGCCAGCAGCCTTCAACCACGGGGACAAGAGACCCAGTACTTC	15	TRBV6-1	-	TRBJ2-5	-
CAWSHPGVYTF	TGTGCCTGGAGTCACCCGGGGGTGTACACCTTC	11	TRBV30	few	TRBJ1-2	-
CASSSDRNQETQYF	TGTGCCAGCAGTTCCGACAGGAACCAAGAGACCCAGTACTTC	14	TRBV6-2/TRBV6-3	few	TRBJ2-5	-
CSVARQGVNYGYTF	TGCAGCGTTGCCCGACAGGGGGTAAACTATGGCTACACCTTC	14	TRBV29-1	few	TRBJ1-2	TRBD1
CASSIVGKRTDTQYF	TGTGCCAGTAGTATAGTGGGCAAACGCACAGATACGCAGTATTTT	15	TRBV19	-	TRBJ2-3	-
CASSSLDRANTGELFF	TGCGCCAGCAGTTCCCTGGACAGGGCGAACACCGGGGAGCTGTTTTTT	16	TRBV5-1	few	TRBJ2-2	TRBD1
CSARVAGRNGEAFF	TGCAGTGCTAGAGTGGCAGGGAGGAATGGTGAAGCTTTCTTT	14	TRBV20-1	few	TRBJ1-1	-
CATSRSERDTGTDTQYF	TGTGCCACCAGCAGATCAGAACGGGACACAGGCACAGATACGCAGTATTTT	17	TRBV15	few	TRBJ2-3	-
CASSSREGGSTDTQYF	TGTGCCAGCAGCTCTCGTGAAGGGGGTAGCACAGATACGCAGTATTTT	16	TRBV7-8	few	TRBJ2-3	-
CASSLGGPGTNEKLFF	TGTGCCAGCAGCTTAGGAGGGCCAGGCACTAATGAAAAACTGTTTTTT	16	TRBV7-3	few	TRBJ1-4	-
CASSPPGGPDTQYF	TGTGCCAGCAGCCCCCCGGGGGGCCCAGATACGCAGTATTTT	14	TRBV18	many	TRBJ2-3	-
CATKGTSGRAYNEQFF	TGTGCCACTAAAGGGACTAGCGGGAGGGCTTACAATGAGCAGTTCTTC	16	TRBV12-3/TRBV12-4	many	TRBJ2-1	TRBD2
CASSLAEGLRDSPLHF	TGTGCCAGCAGCTTAGCCGAGGGGCTTCGGGATTCACCCCTCCACTTT	16	TRBV7-2	-	TRBJ1-6	-
CASSLLAGGLAEQYF	TGCGCCAGCAGCCTTCTAGCGGGGGGGCTTGCCGAGCAGTACTTC	15	TRBV5-1	many	TRBJ2-7	TRBD2
CASSPGTAGNEQYF	TGCGCCAGCAGCCCGGGGACCGCGGGTAACGAGCAGTACTTC	14	TRBV5-1	few	TRBJ2-7	-
CASSSYGELFF	TGTGCCAGCAGCAGTTACGGGGAGCTGTTTTTT	11	TRBV12-3/TRBV12-4	-	TRBJ2-2	-
CASSYSGQGYGYTF	TGTGCCAGCAGTTACTCAGGGCAGGGGTACGGCTACACCTTC	14	TRBV6-6	few	TRBJ1-2	-
CASSLIGQGVGAFF	TGTGCCAGCAGTTTAATCGGACAGGGTGTTGGGGCTTTCTTT	14	TRBV27	-	TRBJ1-1	TRBD1
CASSFNSGRQETQYF	TGCGCCAGCAGCTTTAATTCGGGACGCCAAGAGACCCAGTACTTC	15	TRBV5-1	-	TRBJ2-5	-
CASSSGTSGRDTQYF	TGTGCCAGCAGCTCCGGGACTAGCGGGAGGGATACGCAGTATTTT	15	TRBV7-2	-	TRBJ2-3	TRBD2
CASSLEPGTTYEQYF	TGTGCCAGCAGCTTAGAGCCAGGGACCACCTACGAGCAGTACTTC	15	TRBV7-2	-	TRBJ2-7	-
CASSADGLNTEAFF	TGTGCCAGCAGCGCGGACGGTTTGAACACTGAAGCTTTCTTT	14	TRBV9	few	TRBJ1-1	-
CASSHRWGSNQPQHF	TGCGCCAGCAGCCATCGTTGGGGATCCAATCAGCCCCAGCATTTT	15	TRBV4-3	few	TRBJ1-5	-
CSATPGTGTTDTQYF	TGCAGTGCTACCCCCGGGACAGGGACCACAGATACGCAGTATTTT	15	TRBV20-1	-	TRBJ2-3	TRBD1
CASSDPGQGAETQYF	TGCGCCAGCAGCGACCCGGGACAGGGGGCGGAGACCCAGTACTTC	15	TRBV4-1	many	TRBJ2-5	TRBD1
CASSYPTSGEDYEQYF	TGTGCCAGCAGTTACCCGACTAGCGGCGAGGATTACGAGCAGTACTTC	16	TRBV6-5	-	TRBJ2-7	TRBD2
CATVSASLPYNEQFF	TGTGCCACCGTGAGCGCCTCCCTGCCCTACAATGAGCAGTTCTTC	15	TRBV15	-	TRBJ2-1	-
CASSLSGGPNEQFF	TGCGCCAGCAGTCTGAGCGGGGGGCCCAATGAGCAGTTCTTC	14	TRBV5-1	many	TRBJ2-1	TRBD2
CASSEGPPFPYNEQFF	TGTGCCAGCAGTGAGGGGCCACCCTTCCCCTACAATGAGCAGTTCTTC	16	TRBV2	-	TRBJ2-1	-
CASSGTGVGGTQYF	TGTGCCAGCAGTGGGACAGGGGTCGGTGGGACCCAGTACTTC	14	TRBV27	-	TRBJ2-5	TRBD1
CASSFVTGAFF	TGTGCCAGCAGCTTTGTAACCGGAGCTTTCTTT	11	TRBV7-9	-	TRBJ1-1	-
CSARGQGVAGYTF	TGCAGTGCTAGAGGACAGGGGGTCGCTGGCTACACCTTC	13	TRBV20-1	few	TRBJ1-2	TRBD1
CASSTNYGYTF	TGTGCCAGCAGTACTAACTATGGCTACACCTTC	11	TRBV6-1	many	TRBJ1-2	-
CASSRQVDTQYF	TGTGCCAGCAGCAGACAGGTCGATACGCAGTATTTT	12	TRBV7-9	-	TRBJ2-3	-
CASSQVFQGWENIQYF	TGCGCCAGCAGCCAAGTCTTCCAGGGGTGGGAAAACATTCAGTACTTC	16	TRBV4-3	many	TRBJ2-4	-
CASRDGLAGVDTQYF	TGCGCCAGCAGGGACGGACTAGCGGGAGTAGATACGCAGTATTTT	15	TRBV5-1	few	TRBJ2-3	TRBD2
CASSPGIGNEQFF	TGCGCCAGCAGCCCTGGGATAGGCAATGAGCAGTTCTTC	13	TRBV5-1	-	TRBJ2-1	-
CATNPGGKSYNEQFF	TGTGCCACAAACCCCGGCGGCAAGTCCTACAATGAGCAGTTCTTC	15	TRBV10-3	-	TRBJ2-1	-
CSATTSGRVDEQYF	TGCAGTGCTACCACTAGCGGGAGAGTCGACGAGCAGTACTTC	14	TRBV20-1	-	TRBJ2-7	TRBD2
CASSLDGRAADTQYF	TGTGCCAGCAGCTTAGACGGGAGGGCCGCAGATACGCAGTATTTT	15	TRBV7-3	many	TRBJ2-3	TRBD2
CSAPWEGGGGLYEQYF	TGCAGTGCTCCATGGGAAGGGGGTGGAGGGCTCTACGAGCAGTACTTC	16	TRBV20-1	once	TRBJ2-7	-
CASSPPGSQSEKLFF	TGTGCCAGCAGTCCACCCGGTTCCCAATCTGAAAAACTGTTTTTT	15	TRBV12-3/TRBV12-4	-	TRBJ1-4	-
CSASDSSVSGGYTF	TGCAGCGCTTCTGACAGCTCGGTCTCGGGCGGCTACACCTTC	14	TRBV29-1	once	TRBJ1-2	-
CASSPMGQGGNEQFF	TGTGCCAGCTCCCCAATGGGGCAGGGCGGCAATGAGCAGTTCTTC	15	TRBV18	-	TRBJ2-1	-
CASSRLAGLNEQFF	TGCGCCAGCAGCCGACTAGCGGGCCTCAATGAGCAGTTCTTC	14	TRBV5-1	many	TRBJ2-1	TRBD2
CSVEDLRDEQFF	TGCAGCGTTGAAGATCTCCGAGATGAGCAGTTCTTC	12	TRBV29-1	few	TRBJ2-1	-
CASSFTSSGAQETQYF	TGTGCCAGCAGTTTCACCTCTAGCGGGGCCCAAGAGACCCAGTACTTC	16	TRBV12-3/TRBV12-4	-	TRBJ2-5	TRBD2